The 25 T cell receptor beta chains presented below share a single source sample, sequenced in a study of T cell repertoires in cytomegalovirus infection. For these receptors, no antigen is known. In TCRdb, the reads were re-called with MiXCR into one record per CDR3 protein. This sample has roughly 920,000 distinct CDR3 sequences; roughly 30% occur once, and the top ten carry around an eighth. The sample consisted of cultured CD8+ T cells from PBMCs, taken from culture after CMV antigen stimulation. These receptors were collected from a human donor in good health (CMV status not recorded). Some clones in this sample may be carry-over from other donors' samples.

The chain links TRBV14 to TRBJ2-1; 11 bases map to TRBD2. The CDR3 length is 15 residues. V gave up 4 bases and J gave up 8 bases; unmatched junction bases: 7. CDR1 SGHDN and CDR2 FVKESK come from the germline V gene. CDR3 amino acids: CASSPTSGAVDEQFF. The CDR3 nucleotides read TGTGCCAGCAGCCCGACTAGCGGGGCGGTAGATGAGCAGTTCTTC.

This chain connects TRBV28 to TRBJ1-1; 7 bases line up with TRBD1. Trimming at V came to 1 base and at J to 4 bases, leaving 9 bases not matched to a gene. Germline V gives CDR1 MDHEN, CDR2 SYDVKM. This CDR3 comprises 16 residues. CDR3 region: CASSLFGTVGLTEAFF. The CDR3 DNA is TGTGCCAGCAGTTTATTCGGGACAGTGGGTCTCACTGAAGCTTTCTTT.

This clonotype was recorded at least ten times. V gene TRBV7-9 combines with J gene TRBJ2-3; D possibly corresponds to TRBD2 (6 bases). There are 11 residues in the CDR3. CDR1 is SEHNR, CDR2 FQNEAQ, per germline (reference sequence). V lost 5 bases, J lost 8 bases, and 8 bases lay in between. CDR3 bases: TGTGCCAGCAGCCTCGGGAGTACGCAGTATTTT. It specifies CASSLGSTQYF. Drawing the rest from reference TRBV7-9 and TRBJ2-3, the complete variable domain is DTGVSQNPRHKITKRGQNVTFRCDPISEHNRLYWYRQTLGQGPEFLTYFQNEAQLEKSRLLSDRFSAERPKGSFSTLEIQRTEQGDSAMYLCASSLGSTQYFGPGTRLTVL.

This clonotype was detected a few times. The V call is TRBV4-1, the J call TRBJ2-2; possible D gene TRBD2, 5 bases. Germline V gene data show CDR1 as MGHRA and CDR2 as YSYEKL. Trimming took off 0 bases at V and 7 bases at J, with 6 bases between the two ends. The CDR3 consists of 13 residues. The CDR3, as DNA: TGCGCCAGCAGCCAAGATGCGGGCGGGGAGCTGTTTTTT. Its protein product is CASSQDAGGELFF.

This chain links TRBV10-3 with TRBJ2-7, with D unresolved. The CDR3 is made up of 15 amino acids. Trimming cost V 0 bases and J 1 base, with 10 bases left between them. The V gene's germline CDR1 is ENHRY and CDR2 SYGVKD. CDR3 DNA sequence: TGTGCCATCAGTGAGTCTCGGCCAGCTTCCTACGAGCAGTACTTC. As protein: CAISESRPASYEQYF.

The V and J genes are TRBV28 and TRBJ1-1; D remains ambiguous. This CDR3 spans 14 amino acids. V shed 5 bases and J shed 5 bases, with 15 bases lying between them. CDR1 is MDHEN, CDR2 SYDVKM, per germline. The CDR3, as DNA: TGTGCCAGCAGTCAGCGGGAATTGTTGACTGAAGCTTTCTTT. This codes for CASSQRELLTEAFF.

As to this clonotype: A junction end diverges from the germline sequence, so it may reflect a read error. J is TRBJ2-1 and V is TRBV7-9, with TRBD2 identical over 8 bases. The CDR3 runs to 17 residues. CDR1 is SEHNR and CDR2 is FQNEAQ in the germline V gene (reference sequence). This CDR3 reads CASSIARGLDSTGEQFF. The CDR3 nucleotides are TGTGCCAGCAGCATAGCGAGGGGACTAGATAGCACAGGTGAGCAGTTCTTC.

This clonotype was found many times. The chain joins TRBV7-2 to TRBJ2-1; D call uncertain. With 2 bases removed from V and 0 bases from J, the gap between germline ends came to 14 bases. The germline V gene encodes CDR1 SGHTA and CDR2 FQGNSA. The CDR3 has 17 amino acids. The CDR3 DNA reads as TGTGCCAGCAGCTTATTTCCCCACGAGAACTCCTACAATGAGCAGTTCTTC. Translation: CASSLFPHENSYNEQFF.

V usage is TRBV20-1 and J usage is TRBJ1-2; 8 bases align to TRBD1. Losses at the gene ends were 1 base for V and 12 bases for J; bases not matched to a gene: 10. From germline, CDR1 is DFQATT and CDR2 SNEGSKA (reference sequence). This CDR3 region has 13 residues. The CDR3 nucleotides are TGCAGTGCTAGAGTCCCTCTTACAGGGGGGAACACCTTC. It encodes CSARVPLTGGNTF.

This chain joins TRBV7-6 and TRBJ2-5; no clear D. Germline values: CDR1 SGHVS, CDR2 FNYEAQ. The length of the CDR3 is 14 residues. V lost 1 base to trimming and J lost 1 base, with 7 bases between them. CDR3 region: CASSLEIVQETQYF. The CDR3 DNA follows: TGTGCCAGCAGCTTAGAAATAGTCCAAGAGACCCAGTACTTC.

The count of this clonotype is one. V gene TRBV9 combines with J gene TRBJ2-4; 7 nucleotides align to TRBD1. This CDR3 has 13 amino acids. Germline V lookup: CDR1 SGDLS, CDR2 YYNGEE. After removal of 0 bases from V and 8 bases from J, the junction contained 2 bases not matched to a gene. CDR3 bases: TGTGCCAGCAGCGTAGGACAGGGAGACATTCAGTACTTC. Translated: CASSVGQGDIQYF.

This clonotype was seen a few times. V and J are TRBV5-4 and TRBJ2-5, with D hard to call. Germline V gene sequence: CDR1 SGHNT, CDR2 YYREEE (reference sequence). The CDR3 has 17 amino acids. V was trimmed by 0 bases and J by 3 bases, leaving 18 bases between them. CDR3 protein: CASSLEGPLGSEETQYF. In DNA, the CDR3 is TGTGCCAGCAGCTTGGAGGGCCCTCTGGGGTCAGAAGAGACCCAGTACTTC.

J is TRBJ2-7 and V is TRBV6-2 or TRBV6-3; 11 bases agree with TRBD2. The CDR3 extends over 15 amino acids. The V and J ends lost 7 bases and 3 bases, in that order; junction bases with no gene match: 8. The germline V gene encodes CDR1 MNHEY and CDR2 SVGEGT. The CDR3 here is CASIGTSGGVYEQYV. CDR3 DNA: TGTGCCAGCATCGGAACTAGCGGGGGAGTCTACGAGCAGTACGTC.

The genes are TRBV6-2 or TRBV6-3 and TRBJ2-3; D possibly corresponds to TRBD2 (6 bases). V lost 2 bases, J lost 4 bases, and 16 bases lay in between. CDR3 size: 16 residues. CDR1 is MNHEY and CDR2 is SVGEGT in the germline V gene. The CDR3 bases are TGTGCCAGCAGTTACCTTGGCGGCAGGGAGGCAGATACGCAGTATTTT. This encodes CASSYLGGREADTQYF.

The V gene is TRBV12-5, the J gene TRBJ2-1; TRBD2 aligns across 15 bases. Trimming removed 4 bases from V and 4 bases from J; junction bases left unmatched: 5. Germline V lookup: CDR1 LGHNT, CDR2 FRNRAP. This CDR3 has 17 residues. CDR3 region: CASGSGTSGGLYNEQFF. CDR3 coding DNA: TGTGCTAGTGGTTCAGGGACTAGCGGGGGGTTATACAATGAGCAGTTCTTC.

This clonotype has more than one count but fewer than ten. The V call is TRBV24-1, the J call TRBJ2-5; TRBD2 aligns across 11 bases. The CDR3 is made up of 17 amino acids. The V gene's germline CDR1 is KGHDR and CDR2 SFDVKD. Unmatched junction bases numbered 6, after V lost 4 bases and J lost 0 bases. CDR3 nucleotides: TGTGCCACCAGTGAAGGGACTAGCGGAATACACCAAGAGACCCAGTACTTC. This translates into CATSEGTSGIHQETQYF.

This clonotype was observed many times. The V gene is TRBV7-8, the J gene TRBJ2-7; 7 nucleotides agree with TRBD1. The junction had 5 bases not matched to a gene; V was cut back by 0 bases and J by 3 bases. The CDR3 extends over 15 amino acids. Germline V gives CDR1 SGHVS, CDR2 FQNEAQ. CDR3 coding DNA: TGTGCCAGCAGCTTAGCCTGGGACAGCCTCTACGAGCAGTACTTC. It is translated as CASSLAWDSLYEQYF.

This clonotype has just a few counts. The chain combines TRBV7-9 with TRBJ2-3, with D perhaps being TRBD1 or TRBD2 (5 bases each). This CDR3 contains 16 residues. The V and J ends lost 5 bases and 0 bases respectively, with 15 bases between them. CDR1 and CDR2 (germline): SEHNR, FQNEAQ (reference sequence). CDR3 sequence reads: CASSHWDGLSTDTQYF. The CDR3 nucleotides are TGTGCCAGCAGCCACTGGGACGGCCTAAGCACAGATACGCAGTATTTT.

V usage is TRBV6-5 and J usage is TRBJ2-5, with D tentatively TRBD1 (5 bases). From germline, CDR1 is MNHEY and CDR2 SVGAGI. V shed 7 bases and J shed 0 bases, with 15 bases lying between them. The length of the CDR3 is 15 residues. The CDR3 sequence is CASTRTRPYQETQYF. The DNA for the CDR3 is TGTGCCAGCACCCGGACAAGACCCTACCAAGAGACCCAGTACTTC.

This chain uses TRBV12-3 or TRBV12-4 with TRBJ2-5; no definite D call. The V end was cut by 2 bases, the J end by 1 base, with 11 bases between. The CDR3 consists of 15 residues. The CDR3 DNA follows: TGTGCCAGCAGTTTAAGTGACTCCTTCCAAGAGACCCAGTACTTC. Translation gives CASSLSDSFQETQYF.

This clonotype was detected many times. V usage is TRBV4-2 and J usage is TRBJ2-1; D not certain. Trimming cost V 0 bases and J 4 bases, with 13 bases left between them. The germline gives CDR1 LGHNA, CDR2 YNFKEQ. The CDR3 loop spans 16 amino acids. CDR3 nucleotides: TGTGCCAGCAGCCAAGAGGATATTATCGGATACAATGAGCAGTTCTTC. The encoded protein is CASSQEDIIGYNEQFF.

The CDR3 bases are TGCGCCAGCAGCTTGGATCGTGGAGTTTACAATGAGCAGTTCTTC. This translates into CASSLDRGVYNEQFF. The V call is TRBV5-1, the J call TRBJ2-1; no firm D call. The CDR3 loop spans 15 amino acids. CDR1 is SGHRS and CDR2 is YFSETQ in the germline V gene. Between the trimmed V and J ends, which lost 0 bases and 4 bases, there was a span of 11 bases.

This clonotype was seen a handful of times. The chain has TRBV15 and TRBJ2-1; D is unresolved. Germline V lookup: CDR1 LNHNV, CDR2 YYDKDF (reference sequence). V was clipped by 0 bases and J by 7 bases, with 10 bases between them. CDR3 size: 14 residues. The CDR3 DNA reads TGTGCCACCAGCAGAGAGATAGTGGGGAATGAGCAGTTCTTC. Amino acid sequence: CATSREIVGNEQFF.

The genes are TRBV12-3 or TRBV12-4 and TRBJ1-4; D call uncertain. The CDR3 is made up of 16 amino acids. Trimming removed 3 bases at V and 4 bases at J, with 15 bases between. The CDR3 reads CASSFIVRKDNEKLFF. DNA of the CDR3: TGTGCCAGCAGTTTTATCGTTCGGAAGGATAATGAAAAACTGTTTTTT.

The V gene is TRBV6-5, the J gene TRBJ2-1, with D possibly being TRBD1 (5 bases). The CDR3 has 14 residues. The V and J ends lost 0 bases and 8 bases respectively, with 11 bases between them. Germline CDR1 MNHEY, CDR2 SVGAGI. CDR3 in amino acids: CASSYSAGLHEQFF. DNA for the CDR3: TGTGCCAGCAGTTACTCGGCAGGGTTGCATGAGCAGTTCTTC.